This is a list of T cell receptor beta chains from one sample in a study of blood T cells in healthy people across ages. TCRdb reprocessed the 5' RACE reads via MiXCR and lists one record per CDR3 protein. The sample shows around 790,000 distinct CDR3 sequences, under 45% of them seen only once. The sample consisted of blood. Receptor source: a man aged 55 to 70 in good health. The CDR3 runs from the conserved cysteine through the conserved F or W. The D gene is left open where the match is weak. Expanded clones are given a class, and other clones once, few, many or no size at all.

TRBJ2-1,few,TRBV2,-,CASRESNEQFF,TGTGCCAGCCGGGAGAGCAATGAGCAGTTCTTC
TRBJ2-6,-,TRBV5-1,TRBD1,CASSRRDSHSGANVLTF,TGCGCCAGCAGCCGCCGGGACAGTCACTCTGGGGCCAACGTCCTGACTTTC
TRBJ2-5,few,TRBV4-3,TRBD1,CASSQDPPTGIQETQYF,TGCGCCAGCAGCCAAGATCCCCCGACAGGGATTCAGGAGACCCAGTACTTC
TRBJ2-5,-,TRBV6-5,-,CASRRDTGFQETQYF,TGTGCCAGCAGGCGAGATACAGGGTTCCAAGAGACCCAGTACTTC
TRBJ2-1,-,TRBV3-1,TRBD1,CASSQAPYRGRIGSYNEQFF,TGTGCCAGCAGCCAAGCACCATACAGGGGGCGCATAGGATCCTACAATGAGCAGTTCTTC
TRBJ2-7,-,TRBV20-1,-,CSAEVGVTSYEQYF,TGCAGTGCTGAAGTAGGAGTCACTTCCTACGAGCAGTACTTC
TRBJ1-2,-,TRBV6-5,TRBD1,CASSYSSRGTYGCTF,TGTGCCAGCAGTTACTCGAGCAGGGGGACTTATGGCTGCACCTTC
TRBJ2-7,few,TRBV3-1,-,CASSQFGTVVGEQYF,TGTGCCAGCAGCCAATTCGGGACCGTGGTCGGCGAGCAGTACTTC
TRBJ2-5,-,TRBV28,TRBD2,CATNFPSKGGGFQETQYF,TGTGCCACCAATTTCCCATCTAAGGGCGGGGGATTCCAAGAGACCCAGTACTTC
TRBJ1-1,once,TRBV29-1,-,CSVEQVNTEAFF,TGCAGCGTTGAACAGGTGAACACTGAAGCTTTCTTT
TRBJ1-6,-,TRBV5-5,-,CASSLVGNSPLHF,TGTGCCAGCAGCTTGGTTGGAAATTCACCCCTCCACTTT
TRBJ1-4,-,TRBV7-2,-,CASSLARQGGEKLFF,TGTGCCAGCAGCTTAGCGAGGCAGGGAGGCGAAAAACTGTTTTTT
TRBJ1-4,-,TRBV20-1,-,CSARWGVDEKLFF,TGCAGTGCTAGGTGGGGGGTCGATGAAAAACTGTTTTTT
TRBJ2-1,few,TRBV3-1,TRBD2,CASSQIAGGHYEQFF,TGTGCCAGCAGCCAAATAGCGGGGGGGCACTATGAGCAGTTCTTC
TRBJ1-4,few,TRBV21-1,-,CASSIKGLPSEKLFF,TGTGCCAGCAGCATAAAGGGACTGCCTTCTGAAAAACTGTTTTTT
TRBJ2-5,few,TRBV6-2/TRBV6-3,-,CASTTGMRGTQYF,TGTGCCAGCACTACAGGGATGCGAGGGACCCAGTACTTC
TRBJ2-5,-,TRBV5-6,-,CAISLGQRITQETQYF,TGTGCCATCAGCTTGGGCCAGAGAATTACTCAAGAGACCCAGTACTTC
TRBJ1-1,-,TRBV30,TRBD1,CAWAGGSTEAFF,TGTGCCTGGGCAGGGGGCAGTACTGAAGCTTTCTTT
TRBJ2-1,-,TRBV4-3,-,CASSQDWPSKSNEQFF,TGCGCCAGCAGCCAAGATTGGCCTAGCAAGAGCAATGAGCAGTTCTTC
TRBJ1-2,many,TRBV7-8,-,CASSSNRQGGYTF,TGTGCCAGCAGCTCTAACCGGCAGGGCGGCTACACCTTC
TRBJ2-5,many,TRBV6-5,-,CASSYEDLGTQYF,TGTGCCAGCAGTTACGAGGACCTGGGGACCCAGTACTTC
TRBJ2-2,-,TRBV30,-,CAWIRPPNTGELFF,TGTGCCTGGATCCGCCCACCGAACACCGGGGAGCTGTTTTTT
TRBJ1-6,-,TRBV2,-,CASSEEGKNSPLHF,TGTGCCAGCAGTGAAGAGGGGAAGAATTCACCCCTCCACTTT
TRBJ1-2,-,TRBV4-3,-,CASSFEVENYGYTF,TGCGCCAGCAGCTTCGAGGTGGAAAACTATGGCTACACCTTC
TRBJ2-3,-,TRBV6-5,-,CASSSRVLGTDTQYF,TGTGCCAGCAGTAGCAGGGTATTAGGGACAGATACGCAGTATTTT
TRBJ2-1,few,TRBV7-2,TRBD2,CASSLEGAGGYNEQFF,TGTGCCAGCAGCTTAGAAGGGGCGGGGGGGTACAATGAGCAGTTCTTC
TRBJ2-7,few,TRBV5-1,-,CASSPGIFTYEQYF,TGCGCCAGCAGCCCGGGGATATTCACCTACGAGCAGTACTTC
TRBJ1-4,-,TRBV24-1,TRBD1,CATSDLDGGTAPTNEKLFF,TGTGCCACCAGTGATTTGGACGGGGGGACAGCACCAACTAATGAAAAACTGTTTTTT
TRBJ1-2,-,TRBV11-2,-,CASSGAGLANYGYTF,TGTGCCAGCAGCGGGGCAGGGCTAGCTAACTATGGCTACACCTTC
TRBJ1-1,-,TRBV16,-,CASSQWRTSTEAFF,TGTGCCAGCAGCCAGTGGAGGACTAGCACTGAAGCTTTCTTT
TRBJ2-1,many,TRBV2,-,CASSGYNEQFF,TGTGCCAGCAGCGGCTACAATGAGCAGTTCTTC
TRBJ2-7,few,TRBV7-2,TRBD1,CASSRDRFSYEQYF,TGTGCCAGCAGTCGGGACAGATTTTCCTACGAGCAGTACTTC
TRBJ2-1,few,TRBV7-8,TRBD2,CASASGVNNEQFF,TGTGCCAGCGCCAGCGGGGTGAACAATGAGCAGTTCTTC
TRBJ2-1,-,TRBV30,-,CAWSRENYNEQFF,TGTGCCTGGAGTCGGGAGAACTACAATGAGCAGTTCTTC
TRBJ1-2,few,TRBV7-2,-,CASTFFEGANYGYTF,TGTGCCAGCACCTTCTTCGAGGGGGCTAACTATGGCTACACCTTC
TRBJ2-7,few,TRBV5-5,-,CASSAKGYEQYF,TGTGCCAGCAGCGCGAAGGGGTACGAGCAGTACTTC
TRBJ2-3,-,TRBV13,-,CASSGMGPTLGTQYF,TGTGCCAGCAGCGGAATGGGACCTACCCTTGGTACGCAGTATTTT
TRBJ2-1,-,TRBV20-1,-,CSAPRNYNEQFF,TGCAGTGCTCCTAGGAATTACAATGAGCAGTTCTTC
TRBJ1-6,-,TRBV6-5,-,CASNNVGDSPLHF,TGTGCCAGCAACAACGTAGGGGATTCACCCCTCCACTTT
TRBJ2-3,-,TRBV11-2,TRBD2,CASSLPTSGKGTSTDTQYF,TGTGCCAGCAGCTTGCCGACTAGCGGAAAAGGAACTAGCACAGATACGCAGTATTTT
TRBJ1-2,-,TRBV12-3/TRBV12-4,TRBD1,CASSASGTGDLYGYTF,TGTGCCAGCAGTGCTTCCGGGACAGGGGACCTCTATGGCTACACCTTC
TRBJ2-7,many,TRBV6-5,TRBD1,CASSYVDRGSSEQYF,TGTGCCAGCAGTTACGTGGACAGGGGGAGTAGCGAGCAGTACTTC